Detailed here is one T cell receptor beta chain. Libraries were prepared by immunoSEQ multiplex PCR; TCRdb keeps only in-frame clonotypes and omits some of them. The sample has hundreds of thousands of clones; 88% are singletons. The data derive from a study of shared T cell receptors in the human thymus. CDR1 is SGHNT and CDR2 is YYREEE in the germline V gene (reference sequence). The trim removed 3 bases at V and 2 bases at J, leaving 3 bases unmatched. The length of the CDR3 is 15 residues. A further study also used this sample, focusing on human thymus T cells.

The material sequenced was thymocytes. The chain couples TRBV5-4 to TRBJ1-2, with 11 bases matching TRBD1. The TCR sequence derives from a boy under two years old with a congenital heart defect. The CDR3 loop is CASSWDRGINYGYTF. The CDR3 coding sequence is TGTGCCAGCAGCTGGGACAGGGGGATCAACTATGGCTACACCTTC.